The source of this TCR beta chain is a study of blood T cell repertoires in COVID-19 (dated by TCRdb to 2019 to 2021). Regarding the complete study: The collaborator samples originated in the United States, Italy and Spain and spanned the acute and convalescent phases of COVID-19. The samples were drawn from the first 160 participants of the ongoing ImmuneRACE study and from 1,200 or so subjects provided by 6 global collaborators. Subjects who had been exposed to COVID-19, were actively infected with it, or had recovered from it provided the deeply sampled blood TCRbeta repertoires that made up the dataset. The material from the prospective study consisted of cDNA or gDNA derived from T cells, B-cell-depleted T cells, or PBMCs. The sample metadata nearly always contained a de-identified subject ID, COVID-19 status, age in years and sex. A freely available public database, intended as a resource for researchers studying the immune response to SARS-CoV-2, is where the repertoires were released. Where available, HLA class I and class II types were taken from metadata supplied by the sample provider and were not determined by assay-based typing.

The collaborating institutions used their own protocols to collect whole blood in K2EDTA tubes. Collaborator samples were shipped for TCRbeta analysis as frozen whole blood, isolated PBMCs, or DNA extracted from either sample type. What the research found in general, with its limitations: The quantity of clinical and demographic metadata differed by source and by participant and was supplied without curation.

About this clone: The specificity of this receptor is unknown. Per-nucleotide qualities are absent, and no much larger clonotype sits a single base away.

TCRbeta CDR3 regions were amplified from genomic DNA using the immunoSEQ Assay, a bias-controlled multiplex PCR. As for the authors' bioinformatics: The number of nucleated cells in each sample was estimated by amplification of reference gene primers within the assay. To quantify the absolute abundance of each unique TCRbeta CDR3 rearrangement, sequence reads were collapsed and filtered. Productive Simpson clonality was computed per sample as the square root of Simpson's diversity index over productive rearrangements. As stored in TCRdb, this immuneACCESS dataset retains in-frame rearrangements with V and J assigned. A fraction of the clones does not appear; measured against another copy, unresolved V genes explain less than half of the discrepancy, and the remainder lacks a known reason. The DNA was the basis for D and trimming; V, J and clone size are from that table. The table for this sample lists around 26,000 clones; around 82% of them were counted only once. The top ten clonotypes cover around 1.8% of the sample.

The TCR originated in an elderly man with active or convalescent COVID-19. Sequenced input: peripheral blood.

CDR3 loop: CASSRVRSGPYEQYF. Here is the DNA: TGTGCCAGCTCACGTGTCAGAAGCGGTCCCTACGAGCAGTACTTC. The chain is assembled from TRBV18 and TRBJ2-7; 5 matching bases give a weak D call of TRBD2. The trim is 4 bases for V and 2 bases for J, with a gap of 15 bases between the germline ends. CDR1 and CDR2 were assigned from the germline V gene as KGHSH and LQKENI. The CDR3 contains 15 residues, cysteine and phenylalanine counted. Solely the CDR3 DNA is kept, with 45 bases framed from the first base.